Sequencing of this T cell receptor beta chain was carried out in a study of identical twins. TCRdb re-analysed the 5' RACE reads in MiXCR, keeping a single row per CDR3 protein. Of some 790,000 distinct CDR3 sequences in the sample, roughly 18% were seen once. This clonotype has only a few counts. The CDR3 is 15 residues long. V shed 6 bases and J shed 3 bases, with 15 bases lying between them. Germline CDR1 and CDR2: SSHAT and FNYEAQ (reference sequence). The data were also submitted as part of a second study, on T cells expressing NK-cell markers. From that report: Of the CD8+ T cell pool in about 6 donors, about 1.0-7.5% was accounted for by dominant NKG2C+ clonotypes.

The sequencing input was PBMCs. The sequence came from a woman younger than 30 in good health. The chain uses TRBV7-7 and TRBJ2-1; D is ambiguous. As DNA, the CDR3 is TGTGCCAGCAGTCAGTCGTGGCAGAACTACAATGAGCAGTTCTTC. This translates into CASSQSWQNYNEQFF.